This T cell receptor (beta chain) derives from a study of tumor-infiltrating lymphocytes in primary liver carcinoma. Study-wide background: Sample yields, roughly 3.5 to 7.13 million productive TCRbeta reads, were similar across the tissue types.

The germline gives CDR1 MDHEN, CDR2 SYDVKM. Trimming pared 2 bases from V and 1 base from J, leaving 18 bases between. This CDR3 has 17 amino acids. Findings of the study overall: Among top clones, only about 7-25% appeared in all five tumor regions.

From around 0.5 ug of total RNA, TCR beta-specific cDNA was reverse-transcribed using a constant-region primer. The TCR beta library was amplified through three nested multiplex PCR rounds in a modified ARM-PCR procedure. The first two PCR rounds, roughly 11 cycles each, used TRBV1-TRBV30 forward primers and a C-beta reverse primer. A single record per CDR3 protein comes from TCRdb applying MiXCR to the multiplex PCR reads. The profile shows around 120,000 distinct CDR3 sequences, 55% to 75% of them singletons. The roughly 18-32 mg bulk tissue piece was not sorted before simultaneous RNA and DNA extraction. The patients presented with primary liver carcinoma, which was managed through surgical resection. Those patients suffered from chronic HBV infection and were treatment-naive. This clonotype has a count of ten or more. Antigen: not known.

The receptor's source is a woman aged 60-75 years with primary liver carcinoma and hepatitis B virus infection. V usage is TRBV28 and J usage is TRBJ2-7; D uncertain. The sequenced sample consisted of liver tumor tissue from sampling region 1. Regarding subset: tumor region T1, superior pole. CDR3: CASSLMGFTRISYEQYF. Written as DNA, the CDR3 is TGTGCCAGCAGTTTAATGGGTTTCACAAGGATTTCCTACGAGCAGTACTTC.